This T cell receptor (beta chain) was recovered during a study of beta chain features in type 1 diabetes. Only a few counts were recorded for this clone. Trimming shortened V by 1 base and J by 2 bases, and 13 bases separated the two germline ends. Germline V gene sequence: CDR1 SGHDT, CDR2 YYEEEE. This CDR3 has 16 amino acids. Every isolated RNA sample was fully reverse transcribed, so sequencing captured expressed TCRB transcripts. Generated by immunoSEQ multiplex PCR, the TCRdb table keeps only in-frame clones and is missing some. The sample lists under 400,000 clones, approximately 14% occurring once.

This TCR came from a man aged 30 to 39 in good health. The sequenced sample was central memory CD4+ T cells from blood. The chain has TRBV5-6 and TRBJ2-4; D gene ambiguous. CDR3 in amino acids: CASSLPLGQTKNIQYF. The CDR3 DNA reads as TGTGCCAGCAGCTTGCCCTTAGGGCAGACCAAAAACATTCAGTACTTC. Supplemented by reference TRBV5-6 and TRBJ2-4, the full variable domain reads DAGVTQSPTHLIKTRGQQVTLRCSPKSGHDTVSWYQQALGQGPQFIFQYYEEEERQRGNFPDRFSGHQFPNYSSELNVNALLLGDSALYLCASSLPLGQTKNIQYFGAGTRLSVL.